These 29 T cell receptor beta chains came from one sample sequenced in a study of T cells in Graves' hyperthyroidism and ophthalmopathy. The source material, RNA transcripts, was used to amplify TCR beta CDR3 regions. An initial round of RT-PCR targeting the TCR CDR3 relied on the HTBI primer set. Via MiXCR, TCRdb re-called the multiplex PCR reads, giving one row per CDR3 protein. The repertoire holds around 440,000 distinct CDR3 sequences, with approximately 15% as singletons. Source material: blood. The receptors stem from a woman aged 18-29 years with Graves' hyperthyroidism.

Many counts were recorded for this clonotype. This chain links TRBV6-1 with TRBJ1-2; 10 nucleotides align to TRBD1. CDR1 and CDR2 (germline): MNHNS, SASEGT. The CDR3 is made up of 13 amino acids. V lost 6 bases, J lost 8 bases, and 6 bases stayed unmatched. Here the CDR3 reads CASRPTGGEGYTF. CDR3 coding DNA: TGTGCCAGCAGGCCGACAGGGGGCGAGGGCTACACCTTC.

This clonotype appeared many times. This chain uses TRBV20-1 with TRBJ1-4; D unclear. The CDR3 consists of 15 residues. From germline, CDR1 is DFQATT and CDR2 SNEGSKA (reference sequence). V was shortened by 0 bases and J by 4 bases, with 12 bases between the two germline ends. In nucleotides, the CDR3 is TGCAGTGCTAGAGATACAAGGAGGATTAATGAAAAACTGTTTTTT. Residues: CSARDTRRINEKLFF.

This clonotype has a count of ten or more. The chain has TRBV3-1 and TRBJ2-5; D may correspond to TRBD1 or TRBD2 (5 bases each). Trimming removed 3 bases at V and 5 bases at J, with 10 bases between. Per germline, CDR1 LGHDT and CDR2 YNNKEL (reference sequence). This CDR3 has 13 residues. CDR3 sequence: CASSQIEGETQYF. In nucleotides, the CDR3 is TGTGCCAGCAGCCAGATTGAGGGGGAGACCCAGTACTTC.

This clonotype was recorded many times. The rearrangement uses TRBV11-3 and TRBJ2-3; D unresolved. The CDR3 loop spans 14 amino acids. Between the trimmed V and J ends, which lost 4 bases and 3 bases, there was a span of 11 bases. In germline, CDR1 is SGHNT, CDR2 YENEEA. CDR3: CASSWNPRTDTQYF. CDR3 bases: TGTGCCAGCAGCTGGAATCCCAGAACAGATACGCAGTATTTT.

V and J are TRBV18 and TRBJ1-6; 7 positions match TRBD1. This CDR3 has 14 amino acids. Trimming removed 6 bases from V and 8 bases from J; junction bases left unmatched: 7. Germline values: CDR1 KGHSH, CDR2 LQKENI. The CDR3 coding sequence is TGTGCCAGCTCCCGGCGGGACAGTTATTCACCCCTCCACTTT. The encoded protein is CASSRRDSYSPLHF.

This clonotype was counted at least ten times. The genes are TRBV5-1 and TRBJ2-1; unclear D gene. Trimming cost V 3 bases and J 2 bases, with 12 bases left between them. Germline lookup yields CDR1 SGHRS and CDR2 YFSETQ. This CDR3 has 15 amino acids. CDR3 sequence: CASSSRTVAYNEQFF. Written as DNA, the CDR3 is TGCGCCAGCAGCTCACGGACGGTAGCCTACAATGAGCAGTTCTTC.

There are many counts of this clonotype. This chain joins TRBV18 and TRBJ2-1, with TRBD1 as a possible D gene (6 bases). The germline V and J ends were trimmed by 2 bases and 8 bases, with 7 bases remaining between them. The CDR3 consists of 12 residues. CDR1 KGHSH and CDR2 LQKENI come from the germline V gene. DNA for the CDR3: TGTGCCAGCTCACCAACAGGGTATGAGCAGTTCTTC. It yields the protein CASSPTGYEQFF.

At least ten counts were recorded for this clonotype. The chain employs TRBV7-9 and TRBJ1-3, with D perhaps matching TRBD1 (5 bases). The V end was cut by 2 bases, the J end by 1 base, with 12 bases between. CDR1 and CDR2 from the germline V gene are SEHNR and FQNEAQ (reference sequence). The CDR3 consists of 16 residues. CDR3 in DNA: TGTGCCAGCAGCTTAACTCGTGGGGCGTCTGGAAACACCATATATTTT. Its protein product is CASSLTRGASGNTIYF. Full variable domain (remainder filled in from reference TRBV7-9 and TRBJ1-3): DTGVSQNPRHKITKRGQNVTFRCDPISEHNRLYWYRQTLGQGPEFLTYFQNEAQLEKSRLLSDRFSAERPKGSFSTLEIQRTEQGDSAMYLCASSLTRGASGNTIYFGEGSWLTVV.

This clonotype came up many times. This sequence joins TRBV18 and TRBJ1-5; the match to TRBD1 covers 7 bases. V dropped 2 bases and J dropped 4; count of bases not matched to a gene: 5. The CDR3 is made up of 15 amino acids. The germline V gene encodes CDR1 KGHSH and CDR2 LQKENI. The CDR3, as DNA: TGTGCCAGCTCACCAGGGACAGTAGTTAATCAGCCCCAGCATTTT. Protein product: CASSPGTVVNQPQHF.

The sample holds many counts of this clonotype. V and J are TRBV20-1 and TRBJ2-5; no reliable D call. Trimming stripped 1 base from V and 4 bases from J, with 7 bases between. This CDR3 is 12 amino acids long. The germline V gene has CDR1 DFQATT and CDR2 SNEGSKA (reference sequence). CDR3 sequence: CSARGYRETQYF. The CDR3 nucleotides read TGCAGTGCTAGAGGGTACAGAGAGACCCAGTACTTC.

This clonotype turned up a few times. V and J are TRBV12-3 or TRBV12-4 and TRBJ2-2; maybe TRBD2 (6 bases). CDR3 length equals 16 residues. The V end lost 6 bases, the J end lost 3 bases, and 17 bases lay between the germline ends. The CDR3 DNA sequence: TGTGCCAGCAGCCAACTAGCAGTTACGGACACCGGGGAGCTGTTTTTT. Its translation is CASSQLAVTDTGELFF.

The chain couples TRBV5-1 to TRBJ2-1; 7 bases fit TRBD1. In germline, CDR1 is SGHRS, CDR2 YFSETQ. Trimming cost V 4 bases and J 6 bases; bases outside gene matches: 4. The CDR3 loop spans 13 amino acids. This CDR3 reads CASSRRQGNEQFF. As DNA, the CDR3 is TGCGCCAGCAGCCGGAGACAGGGCAATGAGCAGTTCTTC.

V and J are TRBV24-1 and TRBJ2-1; D gene unclear. The CDR3 totals 11 residues. Germline V gene sequence: CDR1 KGHDR, CDR2 SFDVKD. The V end lost 6 bases, the J end lost 11 bases, and 10 bases lay between the germline ends. CDR3 amino acids: CATSTLDQQFF. Here the CDR3 DNA reads TGTGCCACCAGTACCCTCGACCAGCAGTTCTTC.

This chain uses TRBV2 with TRBJ1-1, with D maybe TRBD1 (5 bases). Germline V gene lookup returns CDR1 SNHLY and CDR2 FYNNEI. Trimming shortened V by 3 bases and J by 5 bases, and 10 bases separated the two germline ends. There are 13 residues in the CDR3. CDR3 region: CASSESRETEAFF. CDR3 bases: TGTGCCAGCAGTGAGAGCAGGGAGACTGAAGCTTTCTTT. The full variable domain, in which reference TRBV2 and TRBJ1-1 provide the parts outside the CDR3, is EPEVTQTPSHQVTQMGQEVILRCVPISNHLYFYWYRQILGQKVEFLVSFYNNEISEKSEIFDDQFSVERPDGSNFTLKIRSTKLEDSAMYFCASSESRETEAFFGQGTRLTVV.

The chain combines TRBV5-5 with TRBJ2-3; D tentatively fits TRBD1 or TRBD2 (6 bases each). With 4 bases removed from V and 6 bases from J, the gap between germline ends came to 15 bases. The germline V gene encodes CDR1 SGHKS and CDR2 YYEKEE (reference sequence). This CDR3 is 14 amino acids long. The CDR3 DNA is TGTGCCAGCAGCCTCGAGGGGGAGGCGGATACGCAGTATTTT. It yields the protein CASSLEGEADTQYF.

This sequence joins TRBV6-1 and TRBJ2-1; 8 nucleotides agree with TRBD2. Germline V gene data show CDR1 as MNHNS and CDR2 as SASEGT. This CDR3 comprises 15 residues. V lost 5 bases, J lost 5 bases, and 8 bases stayed unmatched. This CDR3 reads CASSYGAGGNNEQFF. In DNA form, the CDR3 reads TGTGCCAGCAGTTACGGGGCGGGGGGCAACAATGAGCAGTTCTTC.

At least ten counts were recorded for this clonotype. In DNA, the CDR3 is TGTGCCTGGAGTGTCCGACAGGGTGCGGATACGCAGTATTTT. This gives the protein CAWSVRQGADTQYF. The V call is TRBV30, the J call TRBJ2-3, with 7 bases identical to TRBD1. The CDR3 has 14 residues. Germline V gives CDR1 GTSNPN, CDR2 SVGIG (reference sequence). V was clipped by 0 bases and J by 6 bases; unmatched bases: 6. The full variable domain, in which reference TRBV30 and TRBJ2-3 provide the parts outside the CDR3, is SQTIHQWPATLVQPVGSPLSLECTVEGTSNPNLYWYRQAAGRGLQLLFYSVGIGQISSEVPQNLSASRPQDRQFILSSKKLLLSDSGFYLCAWSVRQGADTQYFGPGTRLTVL.

The chain carries TRBV6-1 and TRBJ1-2; no clear D. CDR1 is MNHNS, CDR2 SASEGT, per germline. The CDR3 is 13 residues long. V lost 2 bases, J lost 3 bases, and 7 bases lay in between. CDR3 protein: CASSEWGDYGYTF. Written as DNA, the CDR3 is TGTGCCAGCAGTGAATGGGGAGACTATGGCTACACCTTC.

V usage is TRBV7-9 and J usage is TRBJ1-2; D call uncertain. Germline V gene data show CDR1 as SEHNR and CDR2 as FQNEAQ (reference sequence). Trimming stripped 1 base from V and 4 bases from J, with 13 bases between. This CDR3 comprises 15 residues. The CDR3, as DNA: TGTGCCAGCAGCTTAGGTTATGCGAAAAGCTATGGCTACACCTTC. Residues: CASSLGYAKSYGYTF. Full variable domain (rest looked up from reference TRBV7-9 and TRBJ1-2): DTGVSQNPRHKITKRGQNVTFRCDPISEHNRLYWYRQTLGQGPEFLTYFQNEAQLEKSRLLSDRFSAERPKGSFSTLEIQRTEQGDSAMYLCASSLGYAKSYGYTFGSGTRLTVV.

Many counts were recorded for this clonotype. This chain joins TRBV12-5 and TRBJ2-5; 8 bases align to TRBD1. The CDR3 covers 14 residues. The ends lost 6 bases at V and 5 bases at J; junction bases unmatched: 8. CDR1 is LGHNT and CDR2 is FRNRAP in the germline V gene. The CDR3 is CASGPGGISETQYF. The CDR3 bases are TGTGCTAGTGGACCAGGGGGCATCAGCGAGACCCAGTACTTC.

The sample holds many counts of this clonotype. The chain recombines TRBV18 with TRBJ2-7, with 8 bases that match TRBD1. The CDR3 covers 16 residues. The V and J ends lost 3 bases and 3 bases, in that order; junction bases with no gene match: 10. Germline-derived CDR1 and CDR2 are KGHSH and LQKENI. DNA for the CDR3: TGTGCCAGCTCACCGTACCAGGGGGCCTACTTCTACGAGCAGTACTTC. Its translation: CASSPYQGAYFYEQYF. The complete variable domain, with remaining parts taken from reference TRBV18 and TRBJ2-7, reads NAGVMQNPRHLVRRRGQEARLRCSPMKGHSHVYWYRQLPEEGLKFMVYLQKENIIDESGMPKERFSAEFPKEGPSILRIQQVVRGDSAAYFCASSPYQGAYFYEQYFGPGTRLTVT.

This clonotype was detected ten times or more. The rearrangement links TRBV18 to TRBJ2-7, with unresolved D. The CDR3 spans 17 residues. V was cut by 0 bases and J by 0 bases, with 15 bases left in between. Looked up from germline, CDR1 is KGHSH and CDR2 is LQKENI. CDR3 amino acids: CASSPPPARLRSYEQYF. The CDR3 bases are TGTGCCAGCTCACCACCGCCCGCCAGGCTTCGCTCCTACGAGCAGTACTTC.

This clonotype was detected only a few times. The chain couples TRBV5-5 to TRBJ2-7, with D possibly matching TRBD2 (5 bases). This CDR3 has 14 residues. Per the germline V gene, CDR1 is SGHKS and CDR2 is YYEKEE (reference sequence). Trimming took off 2 bases at V and 6 bases at J, with 15 bases between the two ends. The CDR3 DNA sequence: TGTGCCAGCAGCTTAGGAATCGGAGGTGGCGAGCAGTACTTC. It is translated as CASSLGIGGGEQYF. Full variable domain (outside the CDR3, taken from reference TRBV5-5 and TRBJ2-7): DAGVTQSPTHLIKTRGQQVTLRCSPISGHKSVSWYQQVLGQGPQFIFQYYEKEERGRGNFPDRFSARQFPNYSSELNVNALLLGDSALYLCASSLGIGGGEQYFGPGTRLTVT.

CDR3 nucleotide sequence: TGTGCCAGCAGTATACAGGGAGGCATGAACACTGAAGCTTTCTTT. Protein sequence: CASSIQGGMNTEAFF. The chain carries TRBV5-4 and TRBJ1-1; possible D gene TRBD1, 6 bases. Trimming stripped 5 bases from V and 0 bases from J, with 14 bases between. Germline CDR1 is SGHNT and CDR2 is YYREEE (reference sequence). The CDR3 has 15 residues.

This clonotype was detected ten times or more. V and J are TRBV5-6 and TRBJ2-7; 11 positions agree with TRBD1. The CDR3 loop spans 15 amino acids. Germline CDR1 is SGHDT and CDR2 is YYEEEE. V shed 4 bases and J 4 bases; nucleotides not matched to a gene: 7. The CDR3 region has the DNA TGTGCCAGCAGCATAGCCGGGACAGGGGGATACGAGCAGTACTTC. Protein product: CASSIAGTGGYEQYF.

This clonotype was seen at least ten times. The V and J genes are TRBV2 and TRBJ2-7, with D tentatively TRBD1 (6 bases). Trimming left V 6 bases short and J 3 bases short, with 12 bases between. Germline CDR1 SNHLY, CDR2 FYNNEI. CDR3 length equals 13 residues. The CDR3 spells CASRWGQGYEQYF. The CDR3 bases are TGTGCCAGCAGATGGGGGCAGGGCTACGAGCAGTACTTC.

This clonotype has just a few counts. The rearrangement joins TRBV5-1 to TRBJ1-4; 7 bases fit TRBD1. Germline V gene data show CDR1 as SGHRS and CDR2 as YFSETQ. The CDR3 contains 15 residues. With V trimmed by 5 bases and J by 5 bases, 9 bases remained unmatched. The CDR3 coding sequence is TGCGCCAGCAGTTCCCGACAGGGCTTCAATGAAAAACTGTTTTTT. Its protein is CASSSRQGFNEKLFF.

This clonotype was found many times. The genes are TRBV6-1 and TRBJ2-7, with 8 bases fitting TRBD1. The J segment lost 4 bases and the V segment lost 6 bases, leaving 8 bases of the junction unmatched. The CDR3 runs 14 residues. Germline CDR1 is MNHNS and CDR2 is SASEGT. CDR3 DNA sequence: TGTGCCAGCAGGGCTCAGGGGGCCATATACGAGCAGTACTTC. Translated: CASRAQGAIYEQYF.

The table lists this clonotype with many counts. CDR3 nucleotides: TGTGCCAGTAGTACGCAGGGGCCCCAGCATTTT. Its protein is CASSTQGPQHF. The rearrangement links TRBV19 to TRBJ1-5; TRBD1 is a possible D gene (5 bases). This CDR3 contains 11 residues. Trimming left V 4 bases short and J 9 bases short, with 7 bases between. The germline gives CDR1 LNHDA, CDR2 SQIVND (reference sequence). The variable domain in full, completed from reference TRBV19 and TRBJ1-5, reads DGGITQSPKYLFRKEGQNVTLSCEQNLNHDAMYWYRQDPGQGLRLIYYSQIVNDFQKGDIAEGYSVSREKKESFPLTVTSAQKNPTAFYLCASSTQGPQHFGDGTRLSIL.